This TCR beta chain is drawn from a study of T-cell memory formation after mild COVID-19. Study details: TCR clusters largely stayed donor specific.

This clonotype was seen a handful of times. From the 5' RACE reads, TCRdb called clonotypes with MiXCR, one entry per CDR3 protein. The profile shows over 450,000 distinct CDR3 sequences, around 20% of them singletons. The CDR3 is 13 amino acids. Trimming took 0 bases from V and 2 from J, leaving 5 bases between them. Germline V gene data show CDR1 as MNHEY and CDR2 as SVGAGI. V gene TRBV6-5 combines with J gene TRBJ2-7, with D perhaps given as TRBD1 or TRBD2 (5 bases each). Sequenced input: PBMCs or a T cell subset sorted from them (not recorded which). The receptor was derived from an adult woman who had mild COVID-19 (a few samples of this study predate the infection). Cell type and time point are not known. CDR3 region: CASSYSGAYEQYF. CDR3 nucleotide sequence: TGTGCCAGCAGTTACTCGGGGGCCTACGAGCAGTACTTC.